The sequence of this T cell receptor beta chain was determined in a study of shared clonotypes between healthy human individuals. Background on the study: Donor ages ranged 18 to 49 years: a couple of women, a few men. Study outcomes and limitations: Naive subsets generally had larger estimated richness than memory subsets.

Trimming shortened V by 2 bases and J by 0 bases, and 14 bases separated the two germline ends. There are 16 residues in the CDR3. In germline, CDR1 is SGHTA, CDR2 FQGNSA. Some clones are missing from TCRdb's copy, which holds only in-frame ones; the method was immunoSEQ multiplex PCR. Found here are 2,500,000 or so clones, around nine tenths of them singletons; the top ten hold around 0.14%. On this clone: The antigen remains undetermined.

The specimen sequenced was naive CD4+ T cells sorted from blood. Subset denoted: CD45RA+ positively selected. The chain couples TRBV7-2 to TRBJ2-7; perhaps TRBD1 as D (5 bases). This TCR came from a man younger than 30 in good health. For the CDR3, the DNA is TGTGCCAGCAGCTTAAGGGGCGCGTCATTCTCCTACGAGCAGTACTTC. Amino acids: CASSLRGASFSYEQYF.